This T cell receptor (beta chain) was retrieved from a study of blood T cell repertoires in COVID-19 (dated by TCRdb to the early 2020s). Describing the broader study: Samples from collaborators originated in the United States, Italy and Spain and spanned both the acute and convalescent phases of COVID-19. Deeply sampled blood TCRbeta repertoires from subjects exposed to, actively infected with, or recovered from COVID-19 were included in the dataset. The repertoires were released in a freely available public database meant as a resource for research on the immune response to SARS-CoV-2. The samples were drawn from the first 160 participants of the ongoing ImmuneRACE study and from roughly 1,300 subjects provided by 6 global collaborators. The prospective study material was composed of cDNA or gDNA derived from T cells, B-cell-depleted T cells, or PBMCs. Where available, HLA class I and class II types were obtained from metadata supplied by the sample provider rather than from assay-based typing. Sample metadata almost always included a de-identified subject ID, COVID-19 status, age in years and sex.

The immunoSEQ Assay, a bias-controlled multiplex PCR, was used to amplify TCRbeta CDR3 regions from genomic DNA. The published analysis was carried out like this. The number of nucleated cells in each sample was estimated from the amplification of reference gene primers within the assay. To quantify the absolute abundance of each unique TCRbeta CDR3 rearrangement, sequence reads were collapsed and filtered. For each sample, productive Simpson clonality was calculated by taking the square root of Simpson's diversity index across productive rearrangements. Entries here come from immuneACCESS through TCRdb and include only in-frame sequences with V and J called. Some clones fail to appear in such tables; in the studies checked, an unresolved V gene covers under half of the shortfall, and the cause of the remainder is unknown. The DNA was the basis for D and trimming; V, J and clone size are from that table. For this sample there are approximately 170,000 clones; 88% appear just once. The ten largest account for around 1.1% of the sample.

Beyond this particular receptor, the publication reports: Clinical and demographic metadata were provided uncurated, with the amount varying by source and participant.

At the junction V is shortened by 5 bases and J by 14 bases, with 16 bases in between. The cysteine opens and the phenylalanine closes a CDR3 of 12 amino acids. Of all the DNA, just the CDR3 is kept, 36 bases in frame from base 1. Sequences SGHAT (CDR1) and FQNNGV (CDR2) are obtained from the germline V gene. Regarding this clone: Its antigen is currently not known. No base-level quality is on record; no much larger clone is a single base apart.

Each collaborating institution followed its own protocols to collect whole blood in K2EDTA tubes. Collaborator samples were shipped for TCRbeta analysis as frozen whole blood, isolated PBMCs, or DNA extracted from either sample type. This clonotype was obtained from a man under 40 with acute or convalescent COVID-19. The rearrangement combines TRBV11-2 with TRBJ2-1; a tentative D call is TRBD2 (5 bases match). Sequencing was carried out using peripheral blood. The sequenced DNA: TGTGCCAGCAGCCGCGGTTCGGCGAGGGAGTTCTTC. Translated, this is CASSRGSAREFF.